This T cell receptor beta chain comes out of a study of CD8 T cells in ankylosing spondylitis. Regarding the study as a whole: The authors reported significant enrichment of disease-linked clones in matched ankylosing spondylitis synovial fluid. Within ankylosing spondylitis blood, a TCR beta motif made up of under 10 highly homologous variants appeared to be characteristic.

In making TCR beta libraries, quantitative 5'-RACE with molecular barcodes was used. Each CDR3 protein gets one entry after TCRdb re-called the 5' RACE reads with MiXCR. Of 500,000 to 550,000 distinct CDR3 sequences detected, approximately 11% appear once; the ten largest clones hold nearly 7%. This clonotype was recorded many times. Its antigen is unidentified. The CDR3 loop spans 15 amino acids. J was trimmed by 7 bases and V by 7 bases; bases with no gene match: 11. This sequence originates from a male donor with ankylosing spondylitis. Specimen: blood, either unsorted or a sorted T cell fraction (not recorded which). The chain employs TRBV12-3 or TRBV12-4 and TRBJ2-1, with TRBD2 matching over 9 bases. The CDR3 loop reads CASTLGGGGGNEQFF. The DNA of the CDR3 is TGTGCCAGCACCCTCGGCGGGGGGGGTGGGAATGAGCAGTTCTTC.